Listed here are 21 T cell receptor beta chains from one sample, sequenced in a study of OX40 agonist ivuxolimab in advanced cancers. Here immunoSEQ multiplex PCR was the method, and the copy in TCRdb shows in-frame clones only, minus some. The profile covers about 150,000 clones, with 93% appearing a single time and over 0.8% taken by the ten largest. Sample: CD4+ or CD8+ T cells sorted from blood, taken in a trial of the OX40 agonist ivuxolimab. The receptor set was obtained from an adult with an advanced solid tumor such as melanoma, head and neck, liver or kidney cancer.

The V and J genes are TRBV9 and TRBJ2-3; 9 nucleotides line up with TRBD1. CDR1 SGDLS and CDR2 YYNGEE come from the germline V gene. The CDR3 is 23 residues long. The J segment lost 3 bases and the V segment lost 7 bases, leaving 33 bases of the junction unmatched. The CDR3: CASPWRTEGQGEKGGRRTDTQYF. Written as DNA, the CDR3 is TGTGCCAGCCCTTGGAGAACCGAGGGACAGGGCGAGAAGGGGGGTCGAAGAACAGATACGCAGTATTTT.

This chain uses TRBV11-3 with TRBJ2-3; no definite D call. From germline, CDR1 is SGHNT and CDR2 YENEEA. V lost 3 bases, J lost 0 bases, and 10 bases lay in between. This CDR3 is 15 amino acids long. CDR3 protein: CASSLGFGSTDTQYF. The CDR3 nucleotides are TGTGCCAGCAGCTTGGGCTTTGGGAGCACAGATACGCAGTATTTT.

The chain employs TRBV5-1 and TRBJ2-2; D remains ambiguous. The V and J ends lost 1 base and 2 bases respectively, with 9 bases between them. The germline CDR1 and CDR2 sequences are SGHRS and YFSETQ. This CDR3 is 15 amino acids long. CDR3 sequence (DNA): TGCGCCAGCAGCTTGTGGGGTGAAAACACCGGGGAGCTGTTTTTT. It specifies CASSLWGENTGELFF.

The chain joins TRBV18 to TRBJ2-3; no reliable D call. The germline V gene encodes CDR1 KGHSH and CDR2 LQKENI. V was pared by 2 bases and J by 2 bases, with 11 bases between. The CDR3 totals 15 residues. The DNA for the CDR3 is TGTGCCAGCTCACCAAGAGAATTTGCCACAGATACGCAGTATTTT. It yields the protein CASSPREFATDTQYF.

The chain links TRBV4-3 to TRBJ1-2, with 8 bases aligning to TRBD1. CDR3 length: 14 residues. J was trimmed by 4 bases and V by 2 bases; bases with no gene match: 3. Germline values: CDR1 LGHNA, CDR2 YSLEER. CDR3 nucleotide sequence: TGCGCCAGCAGCCAACTCCAGGGGGCCTATGGCTACACCTTC. This encodes CASSQLQGAYGYTF.

A single count supports this clone. The chain combines TRBV28 with TRBJ2-7; D gene uncertain. CDR3 length equals 15 residues. Trimming removed 2 bases at V and 0 bases at J, with 11 bases between. Germline loops: CDR1 MDHEN, CDR2 SYDVKM. The CDR3: CASSLSAAASYEQYF. As DNA, the CDR3 is TGTGCCAGCAGTTTAAGTGCGGCAGCCTCCTACGAGCAGTACTTC. The full variable domain, in which reference TRBV28 and TRBJ2-7 provide the parts outside the CDR3, is DVKVTQSSRYLVKRTGEKVFLECVQDMDHENMFWYRQDPGLGLRLIYFSYDVKMKEKGDIPEGYSVSREKKERFSLILESASTNQTSMYLCASSLSAAASYEQYFGPGTRLTVT.

The V call is TRBV5-1, the J call TRBJ2-3, with 7 bases lining up with TRBD1. V was clipped by 5 bases and J by 3 bases; unmatched bases: 12. CDR3 length: 16 residues. Germline values: CDR1 SGHRS, CDR2 YFSETQ. The CDR3 protein is CASRGEGAQMTDTQYF. The CDR3 coding sequence is TGCGCCAGCAGAGGAGAGGGGGCTCAGATGACAGATACGCAGTATTTT. The full variable domain, with the rest looked up from reference TRBV5-1 and TRBJ2-3, is KAGVTQTPRYLIKTRGQQVTLSCSPISGHRSVSWYQQTPGQGLQFLFEYFSETQRNKGNFPGRFSGRQFSNSRSEMNVSTLELGDSALYLCASRGEGAQMTDTQYFGPGTRLTVL.

The gene calls are TRBV6-5 and TRBJ1-5, with a tentative D call TRBD1 (5 bases). This CDR3 is built from 13 residues. Germline values: CDR1 MNHEY, CDR2 SVGAGI. Trimming took off 5 bases at V and 6 bases at J, with 11 bases between the two ends. The CDR3 reads CASSPQEGQPQHF. DNA of the CDR3: TGTGCCAGCAGTCCACAGGAGGGTCAGCCCCAGCATTTT.

The chain links TRBV9 to TRBJ2-1; 10 bases are a match to TRBD1. This CDR3 is built from 14 residues. V gave up 6 bases and J gave up 8 bases; unmatched junction bases: 8. Per germline, CDR1 SGDLS and CDR2 YYNGEE. The CDR3 DNA sequence: TGTGCCAGCAAAGGCCGGGACAGGGGCGATGAGCAGTTCTTC. Its protein product is CASKGRDRGDEQFF.

This clone is a singleton in its sample. Other DNA sequences of this sample code for an identical CDR3. This chain links TRBV5-1 with TRBJ2-3; D is ambiguous. The germline V gene has CDR1 SGHRS and CDR2 YFSETQ. The V gene lost 0 bases and the J gene lost 0 bases, with 2 bases spanning the gap. The CDR3 runs 13 residues. In DNA, the CDR3 is TGCGCCAGCAGCTTGGGGAGCACAGATACGCAGTATTTT. Protein product: CASSLGSTDTQYF.

J is TRBJ2-2 and V is TRBV18; 7 positions match TRBD2. Germline V gene sequence: CDR1 KGHSH, CDR2 LQKENI. Unmatched junction bases numbered 7, after V lost 2 bases and J lost 1 base. This CDR3 comprises 17 residues. CDR3 region: CASSPRGGGLNTGELFF. As DNA, the CDR3 is TGTGCCAGCTCACCAAGGGGCGGGGGATTGAACACCGGGGAGCTGTTTTTT.

The V call is TRBV4-1, the J call TRBJ2-1; the D call may be TRBD1 or TRBD2 (7 bases each). The CDR3 has 15 amino acids. Germline CDR1 MGHRA, CDR2 YSYEKL. V gave up 3 bases and J gave up 7 bases, with 16 bases separating them. The CDR3 coding sequence is TGCGCCAGCAGCCAGGACAGGAGGGAGGGGAATGAGCAGTTCTTC. It yields the protein CASSQDRREGNEQFF.

This chain joins TRBV28 and TRBJ2-2; TRBD2 aligns across 9 bases. The junction had 2 bases not matched to a gene; V was cut back by 4 bases and J by 2 bases. Germline CDR1 MDHEN, CDR2 SYDVKM. The CDR3 length is 15 residues. The CDR3 spells CASSSAGGNTGELFF. CDR3 DNA: TGTGCCAGCAGTTCAGCGGGAGGTAACACCGGGGAGCTGTTTTTT.

A single count supports this clone. V is TRBV27 and J is TRBJ1-5; D perhaps matches TRBD1 (5 bases). V was trimmed by 8 bases and J by 1 base, leaving 9 bases between them. Germline V lookup: CDR1 MNHEY, CDR2 SMNVEV (reference sequence). The CDR3 loop spans 13 amino acids. The CDR3 coding sequence is TGTGCCAGCGCCAGGGACAGCAATCAGCCCCAGCATTTT. Its translation: CASARDSNQPQHF.

This rearrangement joins TRBV21-1 to TRBJ2-7. TRBV21-1 is classified as a pseudogene. The CDR3 has 15 amino acids. The CDR3 here is CASIHRDADPYEQYF. In nucleotides, the CDR3 is TGTGCCAGCATCCACCGGGACGCGGACCCCTACGAGCAGTACTTC.

Concerning this clone itself: The junction and the germline gene differ at one end; a read error may be behind it. The V and J genes are TRBV6-4 and TRBJ2-7; no reliable D call. This CDR3 is built from 13 residues. Germline assignment: CDR1 MRHNA and CDR2 SNTAGT. CDR3 in DNA: TGTGCCAGCAGTTACTCTGGGGAATACGAGCAGTACTTC. Its protein product is CASSYSGEYEQYF.

The chain combines TRBV6-1 with TRBJ2-1, with D perhaps matching TRBD1 (6 bases). Trimming stripped 3 bases from V and 5 bases from J, with 23 bases between. Germline V lookup: CDR1 MNHNS, CDR2 SASEGT. The CDR3 has 18 residues. The DNA for the CDR3 is TGTGCCAGCAGTGATCCCCCTCTAGCTACAGCAGGGGACAATGAGCAGTTCTTC. Residues: CASSDPPLATAGDNEQFF.

The chain uses TRBV6-5 and TRBJ1-1; D might be TRBD1 (6 bases). The CDR3 is 15 amino acids. V was shortened by 7 bases and J by 3 bases, with 18 bases between the two germline ends. Looked up from germline, CDR1 is MNHEY and CDR2 is SVGAGI. The CDR3: CASTQRTGMDTEAFF. For the CDR3, the DNA is TGTGCCAGCACCCAACGAACAGGGATGGACACTGAAGCTTTCTTT.

The chain combines TRBV5-4 with TRBJ2-7, with 13 bases that match TRBD2. Germline-derived CDR1 and CDR2 are SGHNT and YYREEE (reference sequence). Germline trimming cut 4 bases from V and 1 base from J; bases unmatched to any gene: 8. CDR3 length equals 17 residues. The chain's CDR3 is CASSRRLAGGGSYEQYF. CDR3 DNA: TGTGCCAGCAGCCGGAGACTAGCGGGGGGCGGTTCCTACGAGCAGTACTTC.

This clone occurred a few times. V gene TRBV5-1 combines with J gene TRBJ2-7; D is ambiguous. The length of the CDR3 is 15 residues. V gave up 3 bases and J gave up 0 bases, with 13 bases separating them. Germline lookup yields CDR1 SGHRS and CDR2 YFSETQ. This CDR3 is CASSSRALSSYEQYF. In nucleotides, the CDR3 is TGCGCCAGCAGCTCCCGAGCCCTTAGCTCCTACGAGCAGTACTTC.

The rearrangement links TRBV5-1 to TRBJ2-7; D possibly uses TRBD1 or TRBD2 (5 bases each). CDR1 and CDR2 from the germline V gene are SGHRS and YFSETQ. V lost 4 bases and J lost 2, with 13 bases in between. This CDR3 comprises 14 residues. The CDR3 region has the DNA TGCGCCAGCAGCCCCCGGGACGCGACCTACGAGCAGTACTTC. Protein product: CASSPRDATYEQYF.